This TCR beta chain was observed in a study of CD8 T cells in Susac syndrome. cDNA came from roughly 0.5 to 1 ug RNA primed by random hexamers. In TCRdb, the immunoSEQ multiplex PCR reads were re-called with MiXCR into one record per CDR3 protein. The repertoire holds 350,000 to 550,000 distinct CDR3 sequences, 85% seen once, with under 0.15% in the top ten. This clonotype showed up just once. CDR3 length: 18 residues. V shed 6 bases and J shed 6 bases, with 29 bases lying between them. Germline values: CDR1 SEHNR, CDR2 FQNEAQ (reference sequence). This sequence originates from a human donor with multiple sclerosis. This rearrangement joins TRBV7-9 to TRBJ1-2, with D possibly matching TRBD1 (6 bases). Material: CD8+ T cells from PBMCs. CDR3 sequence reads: CASSGGRGNDYQRDGYTF. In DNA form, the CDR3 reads TGTGCCAGCAGTGGGGGCAGGGGAAACGACTACCAGCGGGATGGCTACACCTTC.